The 20 T cell receptor beta chains given below trace back to one sample, sequenced in a study of technical replicates of blood from several donors. Measured with immunoSEQ multiplex PCR; TCRdb has only the in-frame clones, and not every one. The repertoire holds approximately 81,000 clones, roughly 96% seen once, with about 0.2% in the top ten. Material for sequencing was T cells isolated from PBMCs. Source of these receptors: a human donor in good health.

This rearrangement joins TRBV29-1 to TRBJ2-1, with 7 bases fitting TRBD2. Germline CDR1 is SQVTM and CDR2 is ANQGSEA. J gave up 5 bases and V 3 bases, and 4 bases lay outside the gene matches. The CDR3 sequence is 13 residues long. The CDR3 sequence: CSVDPSGDNEQFF. The DNA for the CDR3 is TGCAGCGTTGATCCTAGCGGAGACAATGAGCAGTTCTTC.

The V call is TRBV7-6, the J call TRBJ2-3; possibly TRBD2 for D (6 bases). V was trimmed by 1 base and J by 3 bases, leaving 14 bases between them. Germline loops: CDR1 SGHVS, CDR2 FNYEAQ. The CDR3 length is 16 residues. In DNA form, the CDR3 reads TGTGCCAGCAGCTTAGGTGGTCGGGGGTGGACAGATACGCAGTATTTT. Translated, it gives CASSLGGRGWTDTQYF.

This clone occurred once. The gene calls are TRBV19 and TRBJ2-7; 11 bases map to TRBD2. Looked up from germline, CDR1 is LNHDA and CDR2 is SQIVND (reference sequence). Losses at the gene ends were 3 bases for V and 2 bases for J; bases not matched to a gene: 6. The CDR3 totals 16 residues. Here the CDR3 reads CASSMQLAGDTYEQYF. The CDR3 region has the DNA TGTGCCAGTAGTATGCAACTAGCGGGGGATACCTACGAGCAGTACTTC.

The chain joins TRBV9 to TRBJ1-5; D is unclear. Germline V CDR1 and CDR2: SGDLS, YYNGEE. V shed 3 bases and J shed 0 bases, with 10 bases lying between them. This CDR3 spans 15 amino acids. CDR3 residues: CASSAAAGSNQPQHF. DNA for the CDR3: TGTGCCAGCAGCGCTGCGGCTGGTAGCAATCAGCCCCAGCATTTT.

The chain uses TRBV2 and TRBJ2-1; tentative D call: TRBD2 (6 bases). This CDR3 comprises 15 residues. Germline CDR1 and CDR2: SNHLY and FYNNEI. V was trimmed by 6 bases and J by 4 bases, leaving 16 bases between them. CDR3 DNA sequence: TGTGCCAGCAGAACGGGAGTTGGGGCTTACAATGAGCAGTTCTTC. Encoded protein: CASRTGVGAYNEQFF.

The chain recombines TRBV5-4 with TRBJ2-5; no firm D call. The V end lost 0 bases, the J end lost 4 bases, and 7 bases lay between the germline ends. The CDR3 extends over 13 amino acids. Germline V gene data show CDR1 as SGHNT and CDR2 as YYREEE (reference sequence). The CDR3 sequence: CASSLAPPETQYF. The CDR3 DNA reads as TGTGCCAGCAGCTTGGCTCCCCCAGAGACCCAGTACTTC.

The V gene is TRBV7-3, the J gene TRBJ1-1; D is possibly TRBD1 (6 bases). This CDR3 contains 15 residues. V lost 5 bases, J lost 4 bases, and 17 bases lay in between. The germline V gene has CDR1 SGHTA and CDR2 FQGTGA. The CDR3 DNA reads as TGTGCCAGCAGCGTCGCACAGGGACCCCTCACTGAAGCTTTCTTT. It translates to CASSVAQGPLTEAFF.

The chain recombines TRBV7-6 with TRBJ2-5; the match to TRBD2 covers 8 bases. With V trimmed by 3 bases and J by 4 bases, 7 bases remained unmatched. CDR3 length equals 15 residues. Germline CDR1 is SGHVS and CDR2 is FNYEAQ. CDR3 DNA: TGTGCCAGCAGCTTTGCCGGGGGGGCCGGAGAGACCCAGTACTTC. This codes for CASSFAGGAGETQYF.

The V and J genes are TRBV5-1 and TRBJ2-3; possibly TRBD1 for D (6 bases). V lost 0 bases and J 0 bases, leaving 11 bases between the germline ends. CDR1 is SGHRS and CDR2 is YFSETQ in the germline V gene. There are 16 residues in the CDR3. The CDR3 DNA reads as TGCGCCAGCAGCTTGGAGGGGGATCCTAGCACAGATACGCAGTATTTT. Protein: CASSLEGDPSTDTQYF.

The DNA for the CDR3 is TGCGCCAGCAGCCCTTGGCCGGATAGCTTCTATGGCTACACCTTC. This translates into CASSPWPDSFYGYTF. The chain recombines TRBV5-1 with TRBJ1-2, with D unresolved. There are 15 residues in the CDR3. The V gene's germline CDR1 is SGHRS and CDR2 YFSETQ. Trimming cost V 4 bases and J 4 bases, with 17 bases left between them.

The gene calls are TRBV7-9 and TRBJ2-3; D gene uncertain. The CDR3 totals 16 residues. V gave up 1 base and J gave up 4 bases, with 15 bases separating them. Germline loops: CDR1 SEHNR, CDR2 FQNEAQ (reference sequence). The DNA of the CDR3 is TGTGCCAGCAGCTTAGAATCCCCCATGACTGCAGATACGCAGTATTTT. Translating gives CASSLESPMTADTQYF.

This clone was detected once. The chain uses TRBV9 and TRBJ1-2, with D perhaps TRBD1 (6 bases). CDR1 is SGDLS and CDR2 is YYNGEE in the germline V gene. There are 14 residues in the CDR3. Trimming took off 2 bases at V and 1 base at J, with 9 bases between the two ends. The CDR3 is CASSVRQDNYGYTF. The CDR3 region has the DNA TGTGCCAGCAGCGTTAGACAGGATAACTATGGCTACACCTTC.

This chain links TRBV7-8 with TRBJ1-6; D ambiguous. Germline CDR1 and CDR2: SGHVS and FQNEAQ. The CDR3 spans 13 residues. V was trimmed by 2 bases and J by 7 bases, leaving 6 bases between them. CDR3: CASSLTRNSPLHF. CDR3 in DNA: TGTGCCAGCAGCTTAACCCGGAATTCACCCCTCCACTTT. Full variable domain (rest looked up from reference TRBV7-8 and TRBJ1-6): GAGVSQSPRYKVAKRGQDVALRCDPISGHVSLFWYQQALGQGPEFLTYFQNEAQLDKSGLPSDRFFAERPEGSVSTLKIQRTQQEDSAVYLCASSLTRNSPLHFGNGTRLTVT.

The genes are TRBV5-4 and TRBJ1-1; 8 bases line up with TRBD1. V shed 4 bases and J 0 bases; nucleotides not matched to a gene: 2. The V gene's germline CDR1 is SGHNT and CDR2 YYREEE (reference sequence). The CDR3 has 14 amino acids. Here the CDR3 DNA reads TGTGCCAGCAGCGGGGACAGGTTGAACACTGAAGCTTTCTTT. Amino acid sequence: CASSGDRLNTEAFF.

The count of this clone is one. This chain connects TRBV6-1 to TRBJ1-1, with D perhaps TRBD1 (6 bases). CDR1 is MNHNS, CDR2 SASEGT, per germline. The V end was cut by 3 bases, the J end by 11 bases, with 16 bases between. The CDR3 is 13 residues long. The CDR3: CASSEAGALEAFF. In DNA form, the CDR3 reads TGTGCCAGCAGTGAGGCAGGGGCATTGGAGGCTTTCTTT.

The chain carries TRBV5-1 and TRBJ2-2; 7 positions match TRBD1. The V and J ends lost 5 bases and 12 bases, in that order; junction bases with no gene match: 10. From germline, CDR1 is SGHRS and CDR2 YFSETQ. CDR3 length equals 13 residues. In DNA form, the CDR3 reads TGCGCCAGCAGTTCGACAGGGACCGAACAGCTGTTTTTT. Residues: CASSSTGTEQLFF. Variable domain in full (rest from reference TRBV5-1 and TRBJ2-2): KAGVTQTPRYLIKTRGQQVTLSCSPISGHRSVSWYQQTPGQGLQFLFEYFSETQRNKGNFPGRFSGRQFSNSRSEMNVSTLELGDSALYLCASSSTGTEQLFFGEGSRLTVL.

This chain connects TRBV4-2 to TRBJ2-3, with 7 bases aligning to TRBD2. CDR1 and CDR2 (germline): LGHNA, YNFKEQ. This CDR3 is 14 amino acids long. Trimming took 8 bases from V and 6 from J; bases not matched to a gene: 11. The CDR3 DNA sequence: TGTGCCAGCCGACCGGGACTACCCATGGATACGCAGTATTTT. Translating it yields CASRPGLPMDTQYF.

The chain links TRBV5-1 to TRBJ1-2; tentatively, D is TRBD1 (5 bases). V lost 0 bases and J lost 3, with 12 bases in between. The CDR3 consists of 15 residues. Germline V gives CDR1 SGHRS, CDR2 YFSETQ. The CDR3 here is CASSLDRLMDYGYTF. The CDR3, as DNA: TGCGCCAGCAGCTTGGACAGGTTGATGGACTATGGCTACACCTTC. Variable domain in full (rest from reference TRBV5-1 and TRBJ1-2): KAGVTQTPRYLIKTRGQQVTLSCSPISGHRSVSWYQQTPGQGLQFLFEYFSETQRNKGNFPGRFSGRQFSNSRSEMNVSTLELGDSALYLCASSLDRLMDYGYTFGSGTRLTVV.

This chain joins TRBV5-6 and TRBJ1-2; a possible D gene is TRBD1 (6 bases). In germline, CDR1 is SGHDT, CDR2 YYEEEE. The CDR3 consists of 13 residues. V was clipped by 4 bases and J by 2 bases, with 9 bases between them. CDR3 DNA sequence: TGTGCCAGCAGCCCCGACAGGAACTATGGCTACACCTTC. Its protein product is CASSPDRNYGYTF.

V gene TRBV27 combines with J gene TRBJ2-7, with 8 nucleotides matching TRBD2. This CDR3 region has 14 residues. Germline CDR1 MNHEY, CDR2 SMNVEV (reference sequence). With 5 bases clipped from V and 1 base from J, the junction kept 4 bases outside the gene matches. The CDR3 loop is CASSPGLGSYEQYF. Written as DNA, the CDR3 is TGTGCCAGCAGTCCGGGACTAGGTTCCTACGAGCAGTACTTC.